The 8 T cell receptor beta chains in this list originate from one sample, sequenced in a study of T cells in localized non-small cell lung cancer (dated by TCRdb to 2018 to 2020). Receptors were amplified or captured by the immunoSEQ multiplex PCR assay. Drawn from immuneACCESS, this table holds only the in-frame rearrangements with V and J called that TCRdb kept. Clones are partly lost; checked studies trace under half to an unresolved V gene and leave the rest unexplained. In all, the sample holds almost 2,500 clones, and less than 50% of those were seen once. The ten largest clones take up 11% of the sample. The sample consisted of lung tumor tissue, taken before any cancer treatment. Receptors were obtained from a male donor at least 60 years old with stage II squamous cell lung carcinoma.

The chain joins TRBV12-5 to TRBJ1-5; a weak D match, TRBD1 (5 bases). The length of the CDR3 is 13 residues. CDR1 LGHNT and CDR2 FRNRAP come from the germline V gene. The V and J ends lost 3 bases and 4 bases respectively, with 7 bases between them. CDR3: CASGFQGNQPQHF. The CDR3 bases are TGTGCTAGTGGTTTTCAGGGAAATCAGCCCCAGCATTTT.

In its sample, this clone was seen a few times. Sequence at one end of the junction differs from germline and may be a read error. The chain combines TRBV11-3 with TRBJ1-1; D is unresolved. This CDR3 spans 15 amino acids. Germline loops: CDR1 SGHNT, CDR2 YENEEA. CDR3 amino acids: CASRQTESMNAEAFF. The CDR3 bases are TGTGCCAGCAGGCAAACAGAATCTATGAACGCTGAAGCTTTCTTT.

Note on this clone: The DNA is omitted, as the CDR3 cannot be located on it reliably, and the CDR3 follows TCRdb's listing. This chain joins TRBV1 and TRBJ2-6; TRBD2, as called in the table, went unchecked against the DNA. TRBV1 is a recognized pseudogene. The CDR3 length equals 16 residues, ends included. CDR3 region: CASSQNWGVGANVLTF.

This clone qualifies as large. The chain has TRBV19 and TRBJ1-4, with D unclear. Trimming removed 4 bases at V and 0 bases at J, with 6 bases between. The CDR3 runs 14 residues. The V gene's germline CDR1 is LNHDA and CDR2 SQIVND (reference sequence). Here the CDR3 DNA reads TGTGCCAGTAGTAAAAGATCAACTAATGAAAAACTGTTTTTT. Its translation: CASSKRSTNEKLFF.

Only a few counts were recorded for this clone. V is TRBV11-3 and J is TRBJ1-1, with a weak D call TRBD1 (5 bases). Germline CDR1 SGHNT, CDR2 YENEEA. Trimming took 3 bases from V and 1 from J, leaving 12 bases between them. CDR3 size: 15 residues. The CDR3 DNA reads TGTGCCAGCAGCTTCGGGACTGTGCCGAACACTGAAGCTTTCTTT. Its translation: CASSFGTVPNTEAFF.

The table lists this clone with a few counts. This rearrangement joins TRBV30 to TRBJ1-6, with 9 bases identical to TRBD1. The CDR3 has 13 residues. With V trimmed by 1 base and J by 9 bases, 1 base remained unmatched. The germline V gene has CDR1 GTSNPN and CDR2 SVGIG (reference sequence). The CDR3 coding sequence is TGTGCCTGGAGTGAGGACAGGGGTTCACCCCTCCACTTT. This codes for CAWSEDRGSPLHF.

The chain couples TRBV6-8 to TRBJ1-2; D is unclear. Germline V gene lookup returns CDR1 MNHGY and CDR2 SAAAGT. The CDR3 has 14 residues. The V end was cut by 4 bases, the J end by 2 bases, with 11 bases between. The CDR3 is CASSSGKHNYGYTF. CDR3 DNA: TGTGCCAGCAGTTCAGGAAAACACAACTATGGCTACACCTTC.

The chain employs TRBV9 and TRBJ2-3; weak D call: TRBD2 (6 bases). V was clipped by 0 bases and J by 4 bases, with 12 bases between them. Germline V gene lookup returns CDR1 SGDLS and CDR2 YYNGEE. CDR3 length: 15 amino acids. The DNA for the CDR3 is TGTGCCAGCAGCGTAGCACTAGCTAGGTCAGATACGCAGTATTTT. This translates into CASSVALARSDTQYF.